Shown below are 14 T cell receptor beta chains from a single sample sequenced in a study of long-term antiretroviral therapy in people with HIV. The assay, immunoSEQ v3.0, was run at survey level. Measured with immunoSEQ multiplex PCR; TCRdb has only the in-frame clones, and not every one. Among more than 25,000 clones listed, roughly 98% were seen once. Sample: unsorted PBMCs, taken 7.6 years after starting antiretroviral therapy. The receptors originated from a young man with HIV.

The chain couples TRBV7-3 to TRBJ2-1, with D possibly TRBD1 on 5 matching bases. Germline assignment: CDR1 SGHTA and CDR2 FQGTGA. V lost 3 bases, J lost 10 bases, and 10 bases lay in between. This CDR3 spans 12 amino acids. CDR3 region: CASSLGPTEQFF. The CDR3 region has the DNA TGTGCCAGCAGCTTGGGGCCGACCGAGCAGTTCTTC.

CDR3 nucleotides: TGCGCCAGCCCAAGGGACAGGGTGGGCACAGATACGCAGTATTTT. This translates into CASPRDRVGTDTQYF. This sequence joins TRBV5-1 and TRBJ2-3; TRBD1 aligns across 9 bases. Germline assignment: CDR1 SGHRS and CDR2 YFSETQ. V was clipped by 7 bases and J by 1 base; unmatched bases: 7. This CDR3 is built from 15 residues. Combining the CDR3 with reference TRBV5-1 and TRBJ2-3 gives the whole variable domain KAGVTQTPRYLIKTRGQQVTLSCSPISGHRSVSWYQQTPGQGLQFLFEYFSETQRNKGNFPGRFSGRQFSNSRSEMNVSTLELGDSALYLCASPRDRVGTDTQYFGPGTRLTVL.

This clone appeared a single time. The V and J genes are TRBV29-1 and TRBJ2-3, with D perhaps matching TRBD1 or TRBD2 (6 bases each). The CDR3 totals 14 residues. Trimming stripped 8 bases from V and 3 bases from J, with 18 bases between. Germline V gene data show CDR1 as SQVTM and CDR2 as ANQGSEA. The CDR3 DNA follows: TGCAGCCTAAATAGGGGGGCAAGGACAGATACGCAGTATTTT. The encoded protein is CSLNRGARTDTQYF.

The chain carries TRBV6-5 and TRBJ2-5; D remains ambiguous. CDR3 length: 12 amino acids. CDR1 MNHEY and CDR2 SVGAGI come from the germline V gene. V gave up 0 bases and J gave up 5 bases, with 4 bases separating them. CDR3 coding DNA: TGTGCCAGCAGTTACTCTCCGGAGACCCAGTACTTC. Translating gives CASSYSPETQYF.

CDR3 sequence reads: CASSITQQYF. The CDR3 bases are TGTGCCAGTTCAATAACACAGCAGTACTTC. The chain combines TRBV6-1 with TRBJ2-7; no clear D gene. The germline CDR1 and CDR2 sequences are MNHNS and SASEGT. The CDR3 runs to 10 residues. V lost 9 bases to trimming and J lost 8 bases, with 11 bases between them.

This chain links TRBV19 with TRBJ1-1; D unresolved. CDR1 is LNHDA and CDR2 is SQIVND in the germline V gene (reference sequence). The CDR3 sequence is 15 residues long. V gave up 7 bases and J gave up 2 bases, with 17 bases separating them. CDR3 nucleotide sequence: TGTGCCAGTAATTTGATATACAGAGGAAACACTGAAGCTTTCTTT. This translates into CASNLIYRGNTEAFF.

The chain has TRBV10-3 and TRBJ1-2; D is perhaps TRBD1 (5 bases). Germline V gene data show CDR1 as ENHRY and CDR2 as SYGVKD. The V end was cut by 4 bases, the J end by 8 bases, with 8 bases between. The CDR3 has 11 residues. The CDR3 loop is CAISAGDGYTF. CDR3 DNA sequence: TGTGCCATCAGTGCGGGGGACGGCTACACCTTC.

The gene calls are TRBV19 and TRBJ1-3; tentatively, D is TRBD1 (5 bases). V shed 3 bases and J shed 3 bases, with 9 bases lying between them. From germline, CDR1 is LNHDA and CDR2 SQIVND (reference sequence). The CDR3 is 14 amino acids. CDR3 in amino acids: CASSMGVFGNTIYF. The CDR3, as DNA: TGTGCCAGTAGTATGGGGGTGTTTGGAAACACCATATATTTT.

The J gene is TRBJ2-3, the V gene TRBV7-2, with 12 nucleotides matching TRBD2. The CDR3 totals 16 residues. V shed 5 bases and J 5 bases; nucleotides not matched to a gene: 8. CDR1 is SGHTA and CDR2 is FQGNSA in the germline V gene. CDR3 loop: CASSPASGRAGDTQYF. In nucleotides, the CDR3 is TGTGCCAGCAGCCCTGCTAGCGGGAGGGCTGGAGATACGCAGTATTTT.

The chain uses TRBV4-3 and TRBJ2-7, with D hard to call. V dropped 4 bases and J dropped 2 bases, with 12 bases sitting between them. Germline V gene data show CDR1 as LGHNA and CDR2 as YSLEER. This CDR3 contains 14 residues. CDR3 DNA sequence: TGCGCCAGCAGCCCTCCGGACGACCCCTACGAGCAGTACTTC. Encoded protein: CASSPPDDPYEQYF.

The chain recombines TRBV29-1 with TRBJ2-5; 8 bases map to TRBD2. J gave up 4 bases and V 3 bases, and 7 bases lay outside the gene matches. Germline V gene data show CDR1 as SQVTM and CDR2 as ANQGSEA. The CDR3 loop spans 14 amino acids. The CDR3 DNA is TGCAGCGTTGACGGGACTAGTCGTTTAGAGACCCAGTACTTC. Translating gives CSVDGTSRLETQYF.

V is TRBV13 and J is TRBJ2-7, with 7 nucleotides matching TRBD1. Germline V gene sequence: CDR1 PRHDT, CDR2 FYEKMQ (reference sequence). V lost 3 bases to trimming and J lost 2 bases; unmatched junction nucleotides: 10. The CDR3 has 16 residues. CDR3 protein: CASSLGGQDNTYEQYF. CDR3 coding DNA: TGTGCCAGCAGCTTGGGCGGACAGGATAATACCTACGAGCAGTACTTC.

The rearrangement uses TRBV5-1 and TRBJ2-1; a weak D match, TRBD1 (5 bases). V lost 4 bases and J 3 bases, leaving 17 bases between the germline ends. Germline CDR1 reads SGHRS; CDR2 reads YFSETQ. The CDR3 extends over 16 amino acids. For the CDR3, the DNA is TGCGCCAGCAGCCAGGGATGGGCGGAACTCTACAATGAGCAGTTCTTC. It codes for CASSQGWAELYNEQFF.

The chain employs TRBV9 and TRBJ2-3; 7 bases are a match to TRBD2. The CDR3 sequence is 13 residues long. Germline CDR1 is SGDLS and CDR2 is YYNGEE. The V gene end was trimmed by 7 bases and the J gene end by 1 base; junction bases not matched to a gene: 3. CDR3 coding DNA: TGTGCCAGCGGCACTAGCGGCACAGATACGCAGTATTTT. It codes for CASGTSGTDTQYF.